This entry is about one T cell receptor beta chain. Via MiXCR, TCRdb re-called the 5' RACE reads, giving one row per CDR3 protein. The sample holds about 470,000 distinct CDR3 sequences, less than 25% seen once. The V end was cut by 8 bases, the J end by 4 bases, with 15 bases between. The CDR3 spans 13 residues. Looked up from germline, CDR1 is MNHNY and CDR2 is SVGAGI (reference sequence). This specimen comes from a study of identical twins. This same sample was also taken into another study, of T cells expressing NK-cell markers.

The material sequenced was CD4+ T cells sorted from blood. The origin of this receptor is a woman younger than 30 in good health. This rearrangement joins TRBV6-6 to TRBJ2-7; no clear D gene. CDR3 coding DNA: TGTGCCAGCGGAGACAACACTCAATACGAGCAGTACTTC. Translation: CASGDNTQYEQYF.